The next 13 T cell receptor beta chains were all read from a single sample in a study of T-cell reconstitution after alpha-beta-depleted transplantation in children. Unique molecular identifiers were built into the TCRbeta library. From the PCR reads, TCRdb called clonotypes with MiXCR, one entry per CDR3 protein. Of 450,000 to 500,000 distinct CDR3 sequences listed, approximately 12% are singletons. The sample in question was PBMCs from the stem cell graft donor, obtained from the stem cell graft. Receptors originate from a human donor who donated a stem cell graft to a child with combined immunodeficiency.

This clonotype was found many times. The chain carries TRBV7-2 and TRBJ2-1, with 12 bases fitting TRBD2. Germline CDR1 reads SGHTA; CDR2 reads FQGNSA. The CDR3 extends over 15 amino acids. With V trimmed by 4 bases and J by 2 bases, 0 bases remained unmatched. The CDR3: CASSWTSGTYNEQFF. DNA of the CDR3: TGTGCCAGCAGCTGGACTAGCGGGACCTACAATGAGCAGTTCTTC.

The gene calls are TRBV12-3 or TRBV12-4 and TRBJ1-5; the D is unclear. The CDR3 contains 20 residues. Trimming shortened V by 0 bases and J by 0 bases, and 21 bases separated the two germline ends. DNA of the CDR3: TGTGCCAGCAGTTTAGCGCCTCAGGTTTGGCTCCATGATAGCAATCAGCCCCAGCATTTT. It specifies CASSLAPQVWLHDSNQPQHF.

The chain carries TRBV4-2 and TRBJ1-1; perhaps TRBD1 as D (5 bases). CDR3 length: 14 residues. V was trimmed by 0 bases and J by 6 bases, leaving 11 bases between them. Germline V gives CDR1 LGHNA, CDR2 YNFKEQ. CDR3 region: CASSQDEGKAEAFF. The CDR3 nucleotides are TGTGCCAGCAGCCAAGATGAGGGGAAGGCTGAAGCTTTCTTT.

This clonotype was recorded at least ten times. V and J are TRBV20-1 and TRBJ2-4; D is unclear. V lost 5 bases and J lost 0, with 8 bases in between. CDR1 DFQATT and CDR2 SNEGSKA come from the germline V gene (reference sequence). The CDR3 has 13 residues. In nucleotides, the CDR3 is TGCAGTGCTTCCAGCCTAGCCAAAAACATTCAGTACTTC. The encoded protein is CSASSLAKNIQYF.

The sample holds many counts of this clonotype. The chain has TRBV15 and TRBJ2-3; weak D call: TRBD1 (6 bases). CDR1 and CDR2 from the germline V gene are LNHNV and YYDKDF (reference sequence). V lost 4 bases to trimming and J lost 9 bases, with 14 bases between them. This CDR3 comprises 13 residues. The CDR3 bases are TGTGCCACCAGCACAGGACAGAAAGAGACGCAGTATTTT. Amino acids: CATSTGQKETQYF.

This clonotype was detected ten times or more. The junction and the germline gene differ at one end; a read error may be behind it. The chain has TRBV7-3 and TRBJ2-1, with a possible D match to TRBD1 (6 bases). From germline, CDR1 is SGHTA and CDR2 FQGTGA. The CDR3 covers 11 residues. CDR3: CASSSGQTIRF. CDR3 nucleotides: TGTGCCAGCAGCTCCGGACAGACCATAAGGTTC.

This clonotype was detected many times. V gene TRBV10-3 combines with J gene TRBJ2-1, with a weak D call TRBD2 (7 bases). The CDR3 spans 17 residues. The ends were cut back, 3 bases at V and 7 bases at J, with 22 bases in the middle. CDR1 and CDR2 (germline): ENHRY, SYGVKD. CDR3 nucleotides: TGTGCCATCAGTGAAGCCCCCGGGAAGGGGGGGGGAAATGAGCAGTTCTTC. As protein: CAISEAPGKGGGNEQFF.

The rearrangement uses TRBV30 and TRBJ2-3; 12 nucleotides match TRBD2. The V gene's germline CDR1 is GTSNPN and CDR2 SVGIG (reference sequence). Trimming took 7 bases from V and 8 from J; bases not matched to a gene: 7. The length of the CDR3 is 13 residues. In nucleotides, the CDR3 is TGTGCCTCTCTAGCGGGGGGGCGTTCTACGCAGTATTTT. Translated: CASLAGGRSTQYF.

This chain joins TRBV5-1 and TRBJ2-3; TRBD1 aligns across 11 bases. CDR3 size: 16 residues. V gave up 4 bases and J gave up 1 base; unmatched junction bases: 5. Germline V gene sequence: CDR1 SGHRS, CDR2 YFSETQ. The CDR3 spells CASSTGQGARTDTQYF. CDR3 DNA: TGCGCCAGCAGCACCGGACAGGGGGCACGCACAGATACGCAGTATTTT.

This clonotype showed up many times. The rearrangement joins TRBV6-2 or TRBV6-3 to TRBJ1-1; 7 bases fit TRBD1. Losses at the gene ends were 2 bases for V and 4 bases for J; bases not matched to a gene: 4. CDR1 and CDR2 from the germline V gene are MNHEY and SVGEGT. The CDR3 totals 14 residues. The DNA for the CDR3 is TGTGCCAGCAGTTACCAGGGGGGAAGCACTGAAGCTTTCTTT. Translation gives CASSYQGGSTEAFF.

The CDR3 DNA sequence: TGTGCCAGCAGCCTCAACCCCTTAGGCGGGAATGAGCAGTTCTTC. The encoded protein is CASSLNPLGGNEQFF. This chain links TRBV7-3 with TRBJ2-1, with a weak D call TRBD2 (5 bases). Trimming pared 5 bases from V and 7 bases from J, leaving 18 bases between. The germline CDR1 and CDR2 sequences are SGHTA and FQGTGA. The CDR3 covers 15 residues.

This clonotype was recorded a few times. The chain uses TRBV6-1 and TRBJ2-1; 11 nucleotides line up with TRBD2. The CDR3 extends over 19 amino acids. The V gene end was trimmed by 5 bases and the J gene end by 8 bases; junction bases not matched to a gene: 20. Looked up from germline, CDR1 is MNHNS and CDR2 is SASEGT. As DNA, the CDR3 is TGTGCCAGCAGTAAGCCGACTAGCGGGACATTCTCCCATCGAGATGAGCAGTTCTTC. This translates into CASSKPTSGTFSHRDEQFF.

The rearrangement links TRBV7-9 to TRBJ2-1; D possibly corresponds to TRBD1 (6 bases). The CDR3 extends over 15 amino acids. CDR1 is SEHNR, CDR2 FQNEAQ, per germline (reference sequence). The V end was cut by 5 bases, the J end by 2 bases, with 13 bases between. CDR3 sequence: CASSHIRGPYNEQFF. CDR3 nucleotides: TGTGCCAGCAGCCACATCAGGGGTCCCTACAATGAGCAGTTCTTC.